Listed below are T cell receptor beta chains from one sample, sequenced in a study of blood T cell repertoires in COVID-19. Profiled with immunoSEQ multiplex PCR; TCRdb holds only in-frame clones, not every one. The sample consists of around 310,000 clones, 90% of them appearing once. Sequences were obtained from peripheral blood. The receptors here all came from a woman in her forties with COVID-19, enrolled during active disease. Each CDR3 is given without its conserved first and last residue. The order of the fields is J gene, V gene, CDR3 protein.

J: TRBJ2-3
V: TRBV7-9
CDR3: ASSSRTSGITDTQY

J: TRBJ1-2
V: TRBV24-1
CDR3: ATSVSGTGDVGGYT

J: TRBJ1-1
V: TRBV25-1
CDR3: ASARQGGKEAF

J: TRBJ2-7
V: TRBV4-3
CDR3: ASSSQLAGVPYEQY

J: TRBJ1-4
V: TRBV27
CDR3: ASSYLGLTNEKLF

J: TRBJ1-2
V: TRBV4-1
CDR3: ASSQAAGGYGYT

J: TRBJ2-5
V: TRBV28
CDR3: ASSFVELKLYQETQY

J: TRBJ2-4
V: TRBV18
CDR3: ASSPTENIQY

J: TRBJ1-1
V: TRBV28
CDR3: ASSLDRNWTEAF

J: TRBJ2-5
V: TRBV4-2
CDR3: ASSQGSLAEPETQY

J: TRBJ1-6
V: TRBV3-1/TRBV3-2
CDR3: ASSQDGGGRDSPLH

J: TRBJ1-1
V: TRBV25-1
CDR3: ASSFHRGWTEAF

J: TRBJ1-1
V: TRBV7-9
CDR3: ASSLGSAPGAF

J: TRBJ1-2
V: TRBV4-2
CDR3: ASSALRPQGPQVGGYT

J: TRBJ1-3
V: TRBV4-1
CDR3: ASSQEGLQGRLGNTIY

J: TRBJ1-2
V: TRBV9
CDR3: ASSSPGPVGYT

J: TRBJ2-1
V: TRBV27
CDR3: ASSLSRVNEQF

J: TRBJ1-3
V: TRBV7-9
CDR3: ASSFGLDTIY

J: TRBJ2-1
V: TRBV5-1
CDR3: ASSPLGLAGGPPLSGNEQF

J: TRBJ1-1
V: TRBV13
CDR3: ASAPPARVNTEAF